At least ten counts were recorded for the clone carrying this TCR beta chain. Its antigen is not known. CDR3-region Arm-PCR and iRepertoire HTBI primers produced the TCR beta libraries. Authors' data handling: Detected in the samples were around 62 TRBV and about 15 TRBJ segments. MiXCR, applied by TCRdb to the multiplex PCR reads, yields one record per CDR3 protein. These V and J calls rely on TCRdb rather than the paper's analysis. This table holds a few hundred thousand distinct CDR3 sequences, about 20% found once. CDR3 length equals 14 residues. V was pared by 7 bases and J by 7 bases, with 13 bases of the junction left unmatched. Time point given: persistent/refractory GD, antithyroid drugs over 5 years with positive TRAb. After RNA was extracted from PBMCs, the TCR library was made from it. Graves' disease diagnosis relied on American Thyroid Association guidelines. The data originate from a study of regulatory T cells in long-lasting Graves disease. Study findings and constraints: The number of shared public clonotypes was higher in persistent patients (around 2,500) than new patients (more than 850). Newly diagnosed Graves' patients exceeded persistent ones in TCR diversity.

The J gene is TRBJ2-7, the V gene TRBV12-3 or TRBV12-4; 7 bases agree with TRBD2. Sequenced material: peripheral blood mononuclear cells (PBMCs), taken when the disease was refractory, from a patient treated with antithyroid drugs. The TCR sequence derives from a female donor with Graves disease. The CDR3, as DNA: TGTGCCAGCACCCGGGACTACTCGGGGAGGGAGCAGTACTTC. Translated, it gives CASTRDYSGREQYF.